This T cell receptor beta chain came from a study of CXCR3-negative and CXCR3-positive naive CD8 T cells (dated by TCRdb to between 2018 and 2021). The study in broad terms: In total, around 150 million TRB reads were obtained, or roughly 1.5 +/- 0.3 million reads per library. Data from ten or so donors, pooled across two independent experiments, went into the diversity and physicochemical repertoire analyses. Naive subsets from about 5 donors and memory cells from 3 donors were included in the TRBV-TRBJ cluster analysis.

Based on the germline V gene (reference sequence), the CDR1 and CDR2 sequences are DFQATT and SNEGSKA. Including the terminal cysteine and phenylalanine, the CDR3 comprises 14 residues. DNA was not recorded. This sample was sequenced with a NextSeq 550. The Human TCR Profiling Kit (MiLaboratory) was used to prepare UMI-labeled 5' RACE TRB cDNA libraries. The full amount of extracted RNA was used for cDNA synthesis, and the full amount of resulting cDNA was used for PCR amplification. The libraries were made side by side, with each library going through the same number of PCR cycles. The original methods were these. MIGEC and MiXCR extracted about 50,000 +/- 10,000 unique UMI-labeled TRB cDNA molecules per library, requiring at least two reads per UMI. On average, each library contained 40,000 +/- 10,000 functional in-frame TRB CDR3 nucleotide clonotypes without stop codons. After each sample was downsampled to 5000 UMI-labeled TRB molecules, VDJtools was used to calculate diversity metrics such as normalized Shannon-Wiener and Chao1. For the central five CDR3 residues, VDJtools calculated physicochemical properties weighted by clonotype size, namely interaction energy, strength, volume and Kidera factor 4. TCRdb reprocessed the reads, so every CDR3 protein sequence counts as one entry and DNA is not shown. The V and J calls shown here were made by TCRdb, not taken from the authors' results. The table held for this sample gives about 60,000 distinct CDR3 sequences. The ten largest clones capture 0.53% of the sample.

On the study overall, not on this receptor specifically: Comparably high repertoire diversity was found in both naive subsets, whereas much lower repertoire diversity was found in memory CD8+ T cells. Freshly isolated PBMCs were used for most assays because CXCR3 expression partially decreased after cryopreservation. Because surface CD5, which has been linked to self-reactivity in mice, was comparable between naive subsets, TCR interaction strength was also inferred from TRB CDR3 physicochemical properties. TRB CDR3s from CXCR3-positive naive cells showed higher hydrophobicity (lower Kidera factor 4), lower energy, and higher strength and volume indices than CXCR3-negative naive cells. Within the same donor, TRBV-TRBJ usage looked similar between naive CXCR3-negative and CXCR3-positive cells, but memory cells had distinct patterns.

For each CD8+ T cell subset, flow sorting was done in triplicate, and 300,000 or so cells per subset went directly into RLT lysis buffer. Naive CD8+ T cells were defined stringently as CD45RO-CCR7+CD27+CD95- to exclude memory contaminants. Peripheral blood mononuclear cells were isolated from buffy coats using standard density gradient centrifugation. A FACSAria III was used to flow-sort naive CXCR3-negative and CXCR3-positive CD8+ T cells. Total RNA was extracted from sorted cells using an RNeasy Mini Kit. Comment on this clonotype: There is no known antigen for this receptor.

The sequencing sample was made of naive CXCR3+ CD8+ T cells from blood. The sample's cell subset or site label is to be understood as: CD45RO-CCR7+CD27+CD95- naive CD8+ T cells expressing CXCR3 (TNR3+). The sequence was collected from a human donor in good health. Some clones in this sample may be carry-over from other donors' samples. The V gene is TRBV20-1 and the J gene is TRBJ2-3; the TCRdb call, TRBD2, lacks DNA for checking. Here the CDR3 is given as CSADPSGVVDTQYF.